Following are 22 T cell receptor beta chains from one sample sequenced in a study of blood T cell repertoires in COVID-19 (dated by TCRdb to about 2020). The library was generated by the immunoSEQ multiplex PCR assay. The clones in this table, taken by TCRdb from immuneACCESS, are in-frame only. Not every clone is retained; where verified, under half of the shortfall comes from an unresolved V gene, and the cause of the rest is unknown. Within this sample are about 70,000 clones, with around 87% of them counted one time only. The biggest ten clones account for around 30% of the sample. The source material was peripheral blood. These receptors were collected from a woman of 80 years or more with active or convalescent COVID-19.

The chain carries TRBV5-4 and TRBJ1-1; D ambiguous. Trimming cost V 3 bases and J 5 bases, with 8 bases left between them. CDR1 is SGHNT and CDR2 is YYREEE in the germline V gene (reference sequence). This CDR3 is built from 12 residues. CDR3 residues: CASSSRVTEAFF. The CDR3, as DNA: TGTGCCAGCAGCTCCCGGGTGACTGAAGCTTTCTTT.

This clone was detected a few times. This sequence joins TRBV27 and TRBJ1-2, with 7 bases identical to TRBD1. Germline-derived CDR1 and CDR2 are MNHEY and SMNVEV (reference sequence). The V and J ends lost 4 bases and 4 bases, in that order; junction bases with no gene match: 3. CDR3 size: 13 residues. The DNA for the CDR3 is TGTGCCAGCAGTTATCGACAGGGCTATGGCTACACCTTC. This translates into CASSYRQGYGYTF.

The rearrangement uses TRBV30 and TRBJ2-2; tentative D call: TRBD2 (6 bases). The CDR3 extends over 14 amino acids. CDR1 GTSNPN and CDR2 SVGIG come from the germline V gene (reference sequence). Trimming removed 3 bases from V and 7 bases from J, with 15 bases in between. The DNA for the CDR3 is TGTGCCTGGAGCGCCGGGAGAACAGACGGGGAGCTGTTTTTT. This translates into CAWSAGRTDGELFF.

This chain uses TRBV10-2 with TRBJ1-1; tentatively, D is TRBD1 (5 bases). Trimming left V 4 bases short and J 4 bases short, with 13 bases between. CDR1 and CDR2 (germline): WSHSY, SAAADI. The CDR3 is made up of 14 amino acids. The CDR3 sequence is CASSVRGDRTEAFF. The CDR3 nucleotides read TGCGCCAGCAGTGTTAGGGGCGATCGCACTGAAGCTTTCTTT.

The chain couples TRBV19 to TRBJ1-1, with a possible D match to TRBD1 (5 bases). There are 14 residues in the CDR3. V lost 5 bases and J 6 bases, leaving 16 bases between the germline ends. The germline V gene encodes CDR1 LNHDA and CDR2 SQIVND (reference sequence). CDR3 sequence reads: CASSATVAAAEAFF. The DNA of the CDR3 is TGTGCCAGTAGTGCGACAGTGGCGGCCGCTGAAGCTTTCTTT. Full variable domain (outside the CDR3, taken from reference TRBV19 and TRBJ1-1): DGGITQSPKYLFRKEGQNVTLSCEQNLNHDAMYWYRQDPGQGLRLIYYSQIVNDFQKGDIAEGYSVSREKKESFPLTVTSAQKNPTAFYLCASSATVAAAEAFFGQGTRLTVV.

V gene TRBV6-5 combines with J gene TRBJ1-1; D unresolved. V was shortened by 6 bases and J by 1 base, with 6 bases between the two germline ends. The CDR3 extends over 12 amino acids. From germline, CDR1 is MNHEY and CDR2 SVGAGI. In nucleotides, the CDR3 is TGTGCCAGCAGAAACAAGAACACTGAAGCTTTCTTT. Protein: CASRNKNTEAFF.

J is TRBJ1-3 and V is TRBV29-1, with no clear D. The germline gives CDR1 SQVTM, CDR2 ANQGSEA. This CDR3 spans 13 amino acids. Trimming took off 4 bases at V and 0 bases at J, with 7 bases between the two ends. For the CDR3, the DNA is TGCAGCGTTGCCACAGTCTCTGGAAACACCATATATTTT. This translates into CSVATVSGNTIYF.

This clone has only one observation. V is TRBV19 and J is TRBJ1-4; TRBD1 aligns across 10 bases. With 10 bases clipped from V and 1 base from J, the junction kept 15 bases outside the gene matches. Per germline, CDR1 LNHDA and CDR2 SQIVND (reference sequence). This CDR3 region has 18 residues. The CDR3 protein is CATNGRDRGFRTNEKLFF. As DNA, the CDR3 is TGTGCCACGAACGGCCGGGACAGGGGATTTAGAACTAATGAAAAACTGTTTTTT.

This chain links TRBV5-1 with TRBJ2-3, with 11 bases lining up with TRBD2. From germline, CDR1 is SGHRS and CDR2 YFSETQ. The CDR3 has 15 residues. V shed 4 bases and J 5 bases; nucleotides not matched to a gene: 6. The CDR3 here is CASSKLAGERDTQYF. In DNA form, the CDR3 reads TGCGCCAGCAGCAAACTAGCGGGGGAAAGAGATACGCAGTATTTT.

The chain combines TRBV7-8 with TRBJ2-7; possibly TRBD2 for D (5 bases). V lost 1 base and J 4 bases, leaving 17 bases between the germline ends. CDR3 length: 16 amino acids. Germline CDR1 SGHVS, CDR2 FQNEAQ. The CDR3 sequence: CASSLDPEDLRYEQYF. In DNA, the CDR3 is TGTGCCAGCAGCTTAGATCCCGAGGACTTGCGATACGAGCAGTACTTC.

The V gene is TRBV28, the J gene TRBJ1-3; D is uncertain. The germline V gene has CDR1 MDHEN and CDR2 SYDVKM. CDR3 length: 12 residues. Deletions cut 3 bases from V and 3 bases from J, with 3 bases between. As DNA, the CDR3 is TGTGCCAGCAGTTTTTATGGAAACACCATATATTTT. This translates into CASSFYGNTIYF.

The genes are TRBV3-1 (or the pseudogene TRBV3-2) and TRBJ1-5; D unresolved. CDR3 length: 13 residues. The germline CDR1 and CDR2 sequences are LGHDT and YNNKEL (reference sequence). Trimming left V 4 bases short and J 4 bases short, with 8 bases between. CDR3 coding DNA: TGTGCCAGCAGCCCGAACGGGAATCAGCCCCAGCATTTT. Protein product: CASSPNGNQPQHF.

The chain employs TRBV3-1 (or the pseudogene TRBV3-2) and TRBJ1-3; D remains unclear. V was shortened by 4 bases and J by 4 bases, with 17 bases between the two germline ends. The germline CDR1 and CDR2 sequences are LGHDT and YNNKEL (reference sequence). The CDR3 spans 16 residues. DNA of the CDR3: TGTGCCAGCAGCCGCGACTTGGCAGTCGGCGGAAACACCATATATTTT. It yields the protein CASSRDLAVGGNTIYF.

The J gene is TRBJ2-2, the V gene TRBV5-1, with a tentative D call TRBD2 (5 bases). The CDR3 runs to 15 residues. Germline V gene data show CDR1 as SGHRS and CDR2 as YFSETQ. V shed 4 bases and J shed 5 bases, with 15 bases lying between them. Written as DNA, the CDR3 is TGCGCCAGCAGCGCGGAGGAAATCGGGACCGGGGAGCTGTTTTTT. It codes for CASSAEEIGTGELFF.

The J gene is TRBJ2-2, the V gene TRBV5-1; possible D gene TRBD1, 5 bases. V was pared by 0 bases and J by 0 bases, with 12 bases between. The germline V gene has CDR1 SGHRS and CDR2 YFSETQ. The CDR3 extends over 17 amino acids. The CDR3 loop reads CASSLEFRGSNTGELFF. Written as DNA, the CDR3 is TGCGCCAGCAGCTTGGAGTTTAGGGGCTCGAACACCGGGGAGCTGTTTTTT.

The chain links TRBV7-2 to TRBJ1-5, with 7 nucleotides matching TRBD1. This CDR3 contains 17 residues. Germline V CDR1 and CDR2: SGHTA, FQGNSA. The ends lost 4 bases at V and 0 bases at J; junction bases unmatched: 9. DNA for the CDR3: TGTGCCAGCAGCTCGAGGGCAGGGGGTAATAGCAATCAGCCCCAGCATTTT. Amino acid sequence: CASSSRAGGNSNQPQHF. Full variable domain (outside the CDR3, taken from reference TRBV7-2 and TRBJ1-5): GAGVSQSPSNKVTEKGKDVELRCDPISGHTALYWYRQSLGQGLEFLIYFQGNSAPDKSGLPSDRFSAERTGGSVSTLTIQRTQQEDSAVYLCASSSRAGGNSNQPQHFGDGTRLSIL.

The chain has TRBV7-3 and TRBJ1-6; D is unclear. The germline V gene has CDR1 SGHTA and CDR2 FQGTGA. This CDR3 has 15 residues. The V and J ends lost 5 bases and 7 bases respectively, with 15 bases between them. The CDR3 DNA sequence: TGTGCCAGCAGCCGAGGGTCGGCGCCGAATTCACCCCTCCACTTT. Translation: CASSRGSAPNSPLHF.

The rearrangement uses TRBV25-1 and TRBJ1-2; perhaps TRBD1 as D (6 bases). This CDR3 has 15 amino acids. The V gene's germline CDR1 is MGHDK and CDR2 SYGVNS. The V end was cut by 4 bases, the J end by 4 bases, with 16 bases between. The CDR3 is CASSANSGDRYGYTF. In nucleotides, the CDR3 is TGTGCCAGCAGTGCAAATTCAGGGGACCGCTATGGCTACACCTTC.

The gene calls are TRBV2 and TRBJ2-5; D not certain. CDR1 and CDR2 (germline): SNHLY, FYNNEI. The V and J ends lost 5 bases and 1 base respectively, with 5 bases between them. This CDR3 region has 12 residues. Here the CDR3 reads CASSQIQETQYF. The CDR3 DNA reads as TGTGCCAGCAGTCAGATCCAAGAGACCCAGTACTTC. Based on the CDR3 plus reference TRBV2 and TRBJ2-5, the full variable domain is EPEVTQTPSHQVTQMGQEVILRCVPISNHLYFYWYRQILGQKVEFLVSFYNNEISEKSEIFDDQFSVERPDGSNFTLKIRSTKLEDSAMYFCASSQIQETQYFGPGTRLLVL.

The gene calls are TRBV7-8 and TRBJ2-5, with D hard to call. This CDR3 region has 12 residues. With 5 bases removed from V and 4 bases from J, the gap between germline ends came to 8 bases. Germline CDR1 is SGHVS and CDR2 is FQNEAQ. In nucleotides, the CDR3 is TGTGCCAGCAGCCTCGCCGGAGAGACCCAGTACTTC. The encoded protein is CASSLAGETQYF.

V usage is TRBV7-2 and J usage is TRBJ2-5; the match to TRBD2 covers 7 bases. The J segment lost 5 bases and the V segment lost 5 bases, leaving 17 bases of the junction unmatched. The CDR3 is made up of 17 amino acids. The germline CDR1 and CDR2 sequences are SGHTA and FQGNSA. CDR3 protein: CASSQRRQAGFSETQYF. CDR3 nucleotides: TGTGCCAGCAGCCAACGGCGACAAGCGGGGTTTTCGGAGACCCAGTACTTC.

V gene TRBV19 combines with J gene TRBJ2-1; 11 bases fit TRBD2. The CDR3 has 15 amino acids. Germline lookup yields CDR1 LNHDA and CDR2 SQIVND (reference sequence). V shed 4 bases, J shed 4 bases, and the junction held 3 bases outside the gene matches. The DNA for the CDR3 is TGTGCCAGTAGTAGACTAGCGGGAAGATACAATGAGCAGTTCTTC. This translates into CASSRLAGRYNEQFF.